This T cell receptor (beta chain) was obtained from a study of shared clonotypes between healthy human individuals. The DNA input per sorted-subset replicate PCR was approximately 210 ng, corresponding to some 30,000 T cell genomes. The repertoire was sequenced with immunoSEQ multiplex PCR; TCRdb's copy has only in-frame clones and lacks some. The table shows some 740,000 clones, with nearly 95% occurring only once. Points on this clone: Its antigen is as yet unknown.

Naive-designated CD8 cells lacked CD45RO, were positively enriched for CCR7, and omitted terminally differentiated effector memory CD45RA+ cells. Whole-study findings and limits: Sequencing depth was a factor that was expected to affect clonotype sharing among donors. Researchers sampled only blood; tissue repertoires likely differ.

The receptor was derived from a man aged 25 to 45 in good health. Sequenced: naive CD8+ T cells sorted from blood.

Written as DNA, the CDR3 is TGTGCCAGCAGCCTACTTAGCGGGAGGATATCAGATACGCAGTATTTT. Translated, it gives CASSLLSGRISDTQYF. This chain links TRBV14 with TRBJ2-3; 10 nucleotides agree with TRBD2. The germline CDR1 and CDR2 sequences are SGHDN and FVKESK. V dropped 4 bases and J dropped 4; count of bases not matched to a gene: 8. The CDR3 loop spans 16 amino acids.